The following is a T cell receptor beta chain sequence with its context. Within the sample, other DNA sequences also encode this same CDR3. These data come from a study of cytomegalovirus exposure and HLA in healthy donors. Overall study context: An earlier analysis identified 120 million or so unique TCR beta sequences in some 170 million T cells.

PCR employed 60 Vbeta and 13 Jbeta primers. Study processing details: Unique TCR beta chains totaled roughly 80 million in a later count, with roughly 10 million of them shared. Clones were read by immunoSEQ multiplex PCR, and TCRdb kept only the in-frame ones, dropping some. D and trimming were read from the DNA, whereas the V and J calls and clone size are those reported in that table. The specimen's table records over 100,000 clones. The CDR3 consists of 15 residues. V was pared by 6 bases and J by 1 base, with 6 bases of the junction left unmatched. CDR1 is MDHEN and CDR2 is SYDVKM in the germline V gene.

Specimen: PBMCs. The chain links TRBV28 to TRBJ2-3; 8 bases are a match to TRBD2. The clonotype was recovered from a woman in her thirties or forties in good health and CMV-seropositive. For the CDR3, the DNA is TGTGCCAGCAGCGAGCGGGAGTCGGGCACAGATACGCAGTATTTT. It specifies CASSERESGTDTQYF.